Following are 29 T cell receptor beta chains from one sample sequenced in a study of cytotoxic CD8 clonotypes in ibrutinib-treated CLL. Clones were sequenced by immunoSEQ multiplex PCR, and TCRdb holds only the in-frame ones, with some missing. This repertoire shows some 30,000 clones, about 78% found once; its top ten account for about half. The source was PBMCs, collected after 36 months of ibrutinib treatment. The source of these receptors is a human donor with chronic lymphocytic leukemia.

The chain recombines TRBV6-5 with TRBJ2-5, with 7 positions matching TRBD1. In germline, CDR1 is MNHEY, CDR2 SVGAGI. V trimming: 4 bases; J trimming: 1 base; junction bases outside the gene matches: 3. There are 14 residues in the CDR3. The CDR3 loop reads CASSWGQLQETQYF. The CDR3 bases are TGTGCCAGCAGTTGGGGACAGCTCCAAGAGACCCAGTACTTC.

The CDR3 nucleotides are TGCGCCAGCTCCCCCAGGGGGGGGGCAGATACGCAGTATTTT. Translating gives CASSPRGGADTQYF. The chain has TRBV4-3 and TRBJ2-3, with D possibly called TRBD1 or TRBD2 (7 bases each). Germline V gene sequence: CDR1 LGHNA, CDR2 YSLEER. V was pared by 8 bases and J by 4 bases, with 16 bases between. The CDR3 has 14 residues.

The V call is TRBV7-3, the J call TRBJ2-1; D ambiguous. The CDR3 runs to 13 residues. Germline loops: CDR1 SGHTA, CDR2 FQGTGA. V lost 2 bases to trimming and J lost 7 bases, with 9 bases between them. CDR3 in DNA: TGTGCCAGCAGCTTAGTTTCGAGTAATGAGCAGTTCTTC. Amino acid sequence: CASSLVSSNEQFF.

The CDR3 is CASSLGVTEAFF. The CDR3 DNA follows: TGCGCCAGCAGCTTGGGGGTGACTGAAGCTTTCTTT. The chain uses TRBV5-1 and TRBJ1-1; D gene ambiguous. The germline gives CDR1 SGHRS, CDR2 YFSETQ. Between the trimmed V and J ends, which lost 0 bases and 5 bases, there was a span of 5 bases. There are 12 residues in the CDR3. Using reference TRBV5-1 and TRBJ1-1 for the parts outside the CDR3, the full variable domain is KAGVTQTPRYLIKTRGQQVTLSCSPISGHRSVSWYQQTPGQGLQFLFEYFSETQRNKGNFPGRFSGRQFSNSRSEMNVSTLELGDSALYLCASSLGVTEAFFGQGTRLTVV.

The CDR3 reads CASQGGTGRTEAFF. In nucleotides, the CDR3 is TGTGCCAGCCAGGGCGGGACAGGGAGGACTGAAGCTTTCTTT. This chain connects TRBV6-5 to TRBJ1-1, with 9 bases aligning to TRBD1. V dropped 8 bases and J dropped 5; count of bases not matched to a gene: 9. Germline CDR1 and CDR2: MNHEY and SVGAGI. The CDR3 has 14 residues.

V usage is TRBV28 and J usage is TRBJ1-2; the D gene is possibly TRBD1 (6 bases). Trimming removed 5 bases at V and 8 bases at J, with 18 bases between. The CDR3 is 14 residues long. Per germline, CDR1 MDHEN and CDR2 SYDVKM. In DNA form, the CDR3 reads TGTGCCAGCAGTCCCCAGAACAGGGAGGGCGGCTACACCTTC. It translates to CASSPQNREGGYTF.

V is TRBV7-3 and J is TRBJ2-3; 16 bases match TRBD2. Per the germline V gene, CDR1 is SGHTA and CDR2 is FQGTGA. This CDR3 comprises 17 residues. V dropped 5 bases and J dropped 4; count of bases not matched to a gene: 6. The CDR3 DNA sequence: TGTGCCAGCAGCCAGCCGGGGACTAGCGGGGGGGCAGATACGCAGTATTTT. It translates to CASSQPGTSGGADTQYF.

This clone was picked up a small number of times. The chain links TRBV7-3 to TRBJ2-7; 7 bases map to TRBD2. V lost 0 bases and J lost 3; bases outside the gene matches: 5. Germline CDR1 SGHTA, CDR2 FQGTGA. The CDR3 has 15 residues. As DNA, the CDR3 is TGTGCCAGCAGCTTAACGGTTGCGGGGGTCTACGAGCAGTACTTC. Protein: CASSLTVAGVYEQYF.

This clone occurred once. The chain carries TRBV2 and TRBJ2-7; 9 bases are shared with TRBD2. CDR1 is SNHLY and CDR2 is FYNNEI in the germline V gene. This CDR3 comprises 15 residues. With 3 bases clipped from V and 0 bases from J, the junction kept 3 bases outside the gene matches. The CDR3 coding sequence is TGTGCCAGCAGTGATTCTAGCGGGGCCTCCTACGAGCAGTACTTC. This translates into CASSDSSGASYEQYF. Looking up the rest from reference TRBV2 and TRBJ2-7 gives the full variable domain: EPEVTQTPSHQVTQMGQEVILRCVPISNHLYFYWYRQILGQKVEFLVSFYNNEISEKSEIFDDQFSVERPDGSNFTLKIRSTKLEDSAMYFCASSDSSGASYEQYFGPGTRLTVT.

This chain links TRBV9 with TRBJ1-3; D call uncertain. Deletions cut 0 bases from V and 2 bases from J, with 6 bases between. CDR1 is SGDLS and CDR2 is YYNGEE in the germline V gene. The CDR3 runs to 14 residues. This chain's CDR3 is CASSVENAGNTIYF. The CDR3 nucleotides read TGTGCCAGCAGCGTAGAGAACGCTGGAAACACCATATATTTT. Drawing the rest from reference TRBV9 and TRBJ1-3, the complete variable domain is DSGVTQTPKHLITATGQRVTLRCSPRSGDLSVYWYQQSLDQGLQFLIQYYNGEERAKGNILERFSAQQFPDLHSELNLSSLELGDSALYFCASSVENAGNTIYFGEGSWLTVV.

This clone was recorded only once. V and J are TRBV7-8 and TRBJ1-1; 11 bases agree with TRBD1. Unmatched junction bases numbered 19, after V lost 1 base and J lost 3 bases. This CDR3 spans 21 amino acids. CDR1 SGHVS and CDR2 FQNEAQ come from the germline V gene. The DNA of the CDR3 is TGTGCCAGCAGCTTAGTTTTTCTGGGGACAGGGGGTACGGAGAGGGACACTGAAGCTTTCTTT. Translated, it gives CASSLVFLGTGGTERDTEAFF.

This sequence joins TRBV5-6 and TRBJ2-6; the D is unclear. The V gene's germline CDR1 is SGHDT and CDR2 YYEEEE. The CDR3 runs 16 residues. Trimming took off 4 bases at V and 0 bases at J, with 11 bases between the two ends. The CDR3: CASSVPRPSGANVLTF. The CDR3 DNA sequence: TGTGCCAGCAGCGTCCCTAGGCCCTCTGGGGCCAACGTCCTGACTTTC.

This clone has only one observation. The genes are TRBV6-4 and TRBJ2-3; D not resolved. V lost 2 bases, J lost 0 bases, and 24 bases lay in between. Per germline, CDR1 MRHNA and CDR2 SNTAGT. The CDR3 extends over 20 amino acids. The CDR3 loop is CASSDGSRPQSLPSTDTQYF. The CDR3 DNA follows: TGTGCCAGCAGTGACGGAAGTCGTCCCCAGTCTCTGCCTAGCACAGATACGCAGTATTTT.

The chain combines TRBV14 with TRBJ2-5; 10 bases fit TRBD1. Germline assignment: CDR1 SGHDN and CDR2 FVKESK. V shed 6 bases, J shed 5 bases, and the junction held 6 bases outside the gene matches. The CDR3 has 14 residues. The CDR3 spells CASRRTGGLETQYF. In DNA, the CDR3 is TGTGCCAGCAGGCGGACAGGGGGGTTGGAGACCCAGTACTTC.

The J gene is TRBJ1-2, the V gene TRBV18; D remains unclear. The V end was cut by 0 bases, the J end by 5 bases, with 10 bases between. This CDR3 has 14 amino acids. Germline-derived CDR1 and CDR2 are KGHSH and LQKENI. Written as DNA, the CDR3 is TGTGCCAGCTCACCACCACGGGCTGGGTATGGCTACACCTTC. Translated: CASSPPRAGYGYTF.

The chain employs TRBV9 and TRBJ2-7; a weak D match, TRBD2 (6 bases). The CDR3 spans 16 residues. Trimming removed 0 bases at V and 3 bases at J, with 16 bases between. CDR1 SGDLS and CDR2 YYNGEE come from the germline V gene. Written as DNA, the CDR3 is TGTGCCAGCAGCGTAGAGAATAGCGGAGACTACTACGAGCAGTACTTC. This codes for CASSVENSGDYYEQYF. The complete variable domain, with remaining parts taken from reference TRBV9 and TRBJ2-7, reads DSGVTQTPKHLITATGQRVTLRCSPRSGDLSVYWYQQSLDQGLQFLIQYYNGEERAKGNILERFSAQQFPDLHSELNLSSLELGDSALYFCASSVENSGDYYEQYFGPGTRLTVT.

This clone was observed a handful of times. This chain joins TRBV9 and TRBJ1-2, with D uncertain. Germline V lookup: CDR1 SGDLS, CDR2 YYNGEE. V lost 0 bases to trimming and J lost 10 bases, with 16 bases between them. The CDR3 totals 14 residues. The CDR3 nucleotides are TGTGCCAGCAGCGTAGAATTGGGCCAAAGAGTCTACACCTTC. Amino acid sequence: CASSVELGQRVYTF.

The chain has TRBV9 and TRBJ2-2; D may be TRBD1 or TRBD2 (5 bases each). The CDR3 has 17 amino acids. Looked up from germline, CDR1 is SGDLS and CDR2 is YYNGEE. Trimming pared 3 bases from V and 5 bases from J, leaving 20 bases between. The CDR3 region is CASSAVAGVEGTGELFF. CDR3 bases: TGTGCCAGCAGCGCTGTGGCAGGTGTAGAGGGGACCGGGGAGCTGTTTTTT.

The chain uses TRBV7-3 and TRBJ2-1; 14 bases match TRBD2. The J segment lost 3 bases and the V segment lost 2 bases, leaving 3 bases of the junction unmatched. Germline V lookup: CDR1 SGHTA, CDR2 FQGTGA. The CDR3 spans 17 residues. The CDR3 protein is CASSLGGLAGGYNEQFF. DNA for the CDR3: TGTGCCAGCAGCTTAGGTGGACTAGCGGGGGGCTACAATGAGCAGTTCTTC.

The gene calls are TRBV5-1 and TRBJ2-2; no clear D gene. With 2 bases removed from V and 8 bases from J, the gap between germline ends came to 16 bases. Germline V gives CDR1 SGHRS, CDR2 YFSETQ. CDR3 length equals 15 residues. The CDR3 loop reads CASSFSSGPEGELFF. CDR3 nucleotide sequence: TGCGCCAGCAGCTTCAGTTCTGGGCCGGAAGGGGAGCTGTTTTTT.

The chain is built from TRBV19 and TRBJ2-7; the match to TRBD2 covers 7 bases. The CDR3 covers 13 residues. Germline V lookup: CDR1 LNHDA, CDR2 SQIVND (reference sequence). With 3 bases clipped from V and 3 bases from J, the junction kept 2 bases outside the gene matches. CDR3 nucleotides: TGTGCCAGTAGTATTTGGGGGGGCTACGAGCAGTACTTC. The encoded protein is CASSIWGGYEQYF.

This clone has just a few counts. CDR3 loop: CASSVFSGQGRSPLHF. DNA for the CDR3: TGTGCCAGCAGTGTCTTTTCGGGACAGGGCCGCTCACCCCTCCACTTT. The V and J genes are TRBV2 and TRBJ1-6, with 9 nucleotides matching TRBD1. Germline V gene sequence: CDR1 SNHLY, CDR2 FYNNEI. The CDR3 totals 16 residues. With V trimmed by 4 bases and J by 10 bases, 11 bases remained unmatched.

V usage is TRBV14 and J usage is TRBJ2-1; D is perhaps TRBD2 (6 bases). With 1 base removed from V and 3 bases from J, the gap between germline ends came to 7 bases. This CDR3 spans 14 amino acids. CDR1 and CDR2 (germline): SGHDN, FVKESK. The CDR3 loop is CASSQGRGYNEQFF. CDR3 in DNA: TGTGCCAGCAGCCAAGGGAGGGGCTACAATGAGCAGTTCTTC. The whole variable domain, remainder taken from reference TRBV14 and TRBJ2-1, is EAGVTQFPSHSVIEKGQTVTLRCDPISGHDNLYWYRRVMGKEIKFLLHFVKESKQDESGMPNNRFLAERTGGTYSTLKVQPAELEDSGVYFCASSQGRGYNEQFFGPGTRLTVL.

As DNA, the CDR3 is TGTGCCAGCAGCACCATTAAGGCCCGGGGCAAAAACATTCAGTACTTC. Encoded protein: CASSTIKARGKNIQYF. J is TRBJ2-4 and V is TRBV7-2; maybe TRBD2 (5 bases). V lost 5 bases and J 3 bases, leaving 17 bases between the germline ends. Germline V gives CDR1 SGHTA, CDR2 FQGNSA. The CDR3 has 16 amino acids.

V gene TRBV9 combines with J gene TRBJ1-1; no reliable D call. Trimming pared 2 bases from V and 3 bases from J, leaving 8 bases between. In germline, CDR1 is SGDLS, CDR2 YYNGEE. The CDR3 loop spans 13 amino acids. The CDR3 region has the DNA TGTGCCAGCAGCGTCACAGTGGACACTGAAGCTTTCTTT. Translation: CASSVTVDTEAFF.

In DNA form, the CDR3 reads TGCGCCAGCAGCTTGGATGGGACAGGGGGCCCCTACGAGCAGTACTTC. This encodes CASSLDGTGGPYEQYF. This sequence joins TRBV5-1 and TRBJ2-7; 12 positions match TRBD1. The CDR3 contains 16 residues. Losses at the gene ends were 0 bases for V and 2 bases for J; bases not matched to a gene: 3. Germline lookup yields CDR1 SGHRS and CDR2 YFSETQ.

The V and J genes are TRBV4-1 and TRBJ2-7, with D possibly being TRBD1 or TRBD2 (6 bases each). Trimming stripped 4 bases from V and 7 bases from J, with 20 bases between. The CDR3 is made up of 15 amino acids. The germline V gene has CDR1 MGHRA and CDR2 YSYEKL. The CDR3 is CASSPSEGGPAEQYF. The CDR3 DNA sequence: TGCGCCAGCAGCCCCTCCGAGGGGGGCCCTGCAGAGCAGTACTTC.

The chain links TRBV7-9 to TRBJ1-5; D possibly corresponds to TRBD1 (5 bases). The ends were cut back, 1 base at V and 5 bases at J, with 9 bases in the middle. Germline CDR1 reads SEHNR; CDR2 reads FQNEAQ (reference sequence). There are 14 residues in the CDR3. As DNA, the CDR3 is TGTGCCAGCAGCTTAGATGGGGCGTATCAGCCCCAGCATTTT. Translating gives CASSLDGAYQPQHF.

The chain carries TRBV6-1 and TRBJ2-1, with TRBD1 as a possible D gene (6 bases). CDR3 length: 15 amino acids. Germline CDR1 and CDR2: MNHNS and SASEGT. V was cut by 3 bases and J by 7 bases, with 16 bases left in between. Written as DNA, the CDR3 is TGTGCCAGCAGTGAGGTTTGGACAGATATGAATGAGCAGTTCTTC. Amino acid sequence: CASSEVWTDMNEQFF.